Each of the 2 T cell receptor beta chains below was sequenced from the same sample in a study of OX40 agonist ivuxolimab in advanced cancers. Some clones are missing from TCRdb's copy, which holds only in-frame ones; the method was immunoSEQ multiplex PCR. Of about 73,000 clones listed, 90% are singletons. The sequencing here drew on CD4+ or CD8+ T cells sorted from blood, taken in a trial of the OX40 agonist ivuxolimab. The receptors shown here come from an adult with an advanced solid tumor such as melanoma, head and neck, liver or kidney cancer.

This clone came up once. The rearrangement links TRBV5-4 to TRBJ2-5; 10 nucleotides line up with TRBD1. Germline trimming cut 4 bases from V and 1 base from J; bases unmatched to any gene: 4. The CDR3 loop spans 15 amino acids. The germline V gene has CDR1 SGHNT and CDR2 YYREEE (reference sequence). The CDR3 DNA is TGTGCCAGCAGCCTGCGGACAGGGGGCCAAGAGACCCAGTACTTC. Protein product: CASSLRTGGQETQYF.

This clone was seen a single time. The chain is built from TRBV6-4 and TRBJ2-6; no clear D. Germline CDR1 and CDR2: MRHNA and SNTAGT. V dropped 4 bases and J dropped 0 bases, with 10 bases sitting between them. The CDR3 length is 16 residues. This CDR3 is CASSGQRHSGANVLTF. CDR3 DNA: TGTGCCAGCAGTGGGCAACGGCACTCTGGGGCCAACGTCCTGACTTTC.